Below are 21 T cell receptor beta chains sequenced from a single sample in a study of early T cells in non-severe SARS-CoV-2 infection. In TCRdb, the 5' RACE reads were re-called with MiXCR into one record per CDR3 protein. The sample shows some 80,000 distinct CDR3 sequences, over 9.5% of them seen only once. Sequences were obtained from whole blood. The receptors shown here come from an adult who was a healthcare worker with PCR-confirmed SARS-CoV-2 infection or an uninfected control (not recorded which).

This clonotype was found a few times. The chain links TRBV4-2 to TRBJ2-5; TRBD2 matches at 13 bases. CDR3 length: 16 amino acids. CDR1 and CDR2 from the germline V gene are LGHNA and YNFKEQ. V dropped 5 bases and J dropped 5; count of bases not matched to a gene: 8. CDR3 nucleotides: TGTGCCAGCAGCACTAATCCGGGACTAGCGGGGGAGACCCAGTACTTC. Amino acids: CASSTNPGLAGETQYF.

This rearrangement joins TRBV30 to TRBJ1-5; tentative D call: TRBD1 (6 bases). V lost 4 bases and J 6 bases, leaving 16 bases between the germline ends. The CDR3 has 14 amino acids. Germline assignment: CDR1 GTSNPN and CDR2 SVGIG (reference sequence). CDR3 region: CAWNLQGKTQPQHF. In DNA form, the CDR3 reads TGTGCCTGGAACCTACAGGGAAAAACTCAGCCCCAGCATTTT.

This clonotype was seen repeatedly, ten times or more. The rearrangement uses TRBV7-2 and TRBJ2-5, with 12 bases that match TRBD2. Germline CDR1 and CDR2: SGHTA and FQGNSA. The CDR3 loop spans 15 amino acids. V gave up 1 base and J gave up 3 bases; unmatched junction bases: 0. The DNA for the CDR3 is TGTGCCAGCAGCTTAGGGACTAGCGGGAAAGAGACCCAGTACTTC. This gives the protein CASSLGTSGKETQYF.

The rearrangement uses TRBV20-1 and TRBJ1-1, with D uncertain. Deletions cut 3 bases from V and 3 bases from J, with 11 bases between. The germline gives CDR1 DFQATT, CDR2 SNEGSKA (reference sequence). The CDR3 runs to 13 residues. CDR3 DNA sequence: TGCAGTGCTAGTACACGAAAGGACACTGAAGCTTTCTTT. Its translation: CSASTRKDTEAFF.

In its sample, this clonotype was seen many times. The chain has TRBV5-1 and TRBJ1-2, with D possibly TRBD1 on 5 matching bases. Germline V gene sequence: CDR1 SGHRS, CDR2 YFSETQ. The V end lost 4 bases, the J end lost 7 bases, and 17 bases lay between the germline ends. This CDR3 spans 14 amino acids. CDR3 DNA: TGCGCCAGCAGCCCGATGGGGGGGAGCACTGGCTACACCTTC. This translates into CASSPMGGSTGYTF.

This clonotype appeared many times. The V gene is TRBV27, the J gene TRBJ1-3, with D perhaps matching TRBD1 (6 bases). The CDR3 is 15 residues long. The V gene lost 5 bases and the J gene lost 0 bases, with 11 bases spanning the gap. CDR1 and CDR2 (germline): MNHEY, SMNVEV (reference sequence). CDR3 in DNA: TGTGCCAGCAGTAGAGGGGGAAGCTCTGGAAACACCATATATTTT. As protein: CASSRGGSSGNTIYF.

The rearrangement links TRBV4-2 to TRBJ1-1; D is unclear. This CDR3 contains 15 residues. Germline CDR1 and CDR2: LGHNA and YNFKEQ. With 3 bases removed from V and 3 bases from J, the gap between germline ends came to 14 bases. CDR3 protein: CASSQRNGRDTEAFF. As DNA, the CDR3 is TGTGCCAGCAGCCAGCGCAACGGACGGGACACTGAAGCTTTCTTT.

The chain carries TRBV5-1 and TRBJ2-1; no reliable D call. Germline assignment: CDR1 SGHRS and CDR2 YFSETQ. Trimming took 5 bases from V and 8 from J, leaving 20 bases between them. The CDR3 runs to 15 residues. Here the CDR3 reads CASSGYVLTDDEQFF. CDR3 bases: TGCGCCAGCAGTGGGTACGTTCTTACGGATGATGAGCAGTTCTTC.

This chain connects TRBV2 to TRBJ2-7, with no clear D. V was shortened by 4 bases and J by 3 bases, with 4 bases between the two germline ends. The CDR3 length is 11 residues. Germline CDR1 is SNHLY and CDR2 is FYNNEI. The chain's CDR3 is CASSALYEQYF. CDR3 DNA sequence: TGTGCCAGCAGTGCCCTCTACGAGCAGTACTTC.

The V gene is TRBV15, the J gene TRBJ2-1, with 9 bases lining up with TRBD1. The CDR3 covers 15 residues. J was trimmed by 4 bases and V by 6 bases; bases with no gene match: 7. CDR1 LNHNV and CDR2 YYDKDF come from the germline V gene (reference sequence). In nucleotides, the CDR3 is TGTGCCACCAGTACAGGGGGCGCTCGATACAATGAGCAGTTCTTC. This sequence encodes CATSTGGARYNEQFF.

As regards this clonotype: Possible read error: a much larger clone is one base away. The genes are TRBV20-1 and TRBJ2-4; D call uncertain. This CDR3 contains 14 residues. CDR1 DFQATT and CDR2 SNEGSKA come from the germline V gene (reference sequence). In DNA, the CDR3 is TGCAGTGTTAGAGATTCCCTTGTCGAAAACATTCAGTACTTC. Translation gives CSVRDSLVENIQYF.

This clonotype was observed a handful of times. The chain is built from TRBV2 and TRBJ1-5; 7 positions match TRBD1. Germline assignment: CDR1 SNHLY and CDR2 FYNNEI. V trimming: 7 bases; J trimming: 1 base; junction bases outside the gene matches: 4. The CDR3 extends over 14 amino acids. The CDR3 protein is CASNGQESNQPQHF. Written as DNA, the CDR3 is TGTGCCAGCAACGGACAGGAGAGCAATCAGCCCCAGCATTTT.

The V and J genes are TRBV20-1 and TRBJ2-5; D is undetermined. Germline loops: CDR1 DFQATT, CDR2 SNEGSKA (reference sequence). Trimming removed 3 bases at V and 2 bases at J, with 13 bases between. The CDR3 covers 14 residues. The DNA of the CDR3 is TGCAGTGCTAGGGATTCTAGAGTTCAAGAGACCCAGTACTTC. This translates into CSARDSRVQETQYF.

This clonotype was observed many times. The chain couples TRBV19 to TRBJ1-5; D not certain. CDR1 is LNHDA and CDR2 is SQIVND in the germline V gene (reference sequence). The CDR3 covers 14 residues. V lost 6 bases to trimming and J lost 2 bases, with 11 bases between them. The CDR3 DNA reads as TGTGCCAGTAGCTCAGGTCTCGGCAATCAGCCCCAGCATTTT. Translated: CASSSGLGNQPQHF. Complete variable domain (other parts from reference TRBV19 and TRBJ1-5): DGGITQSPKYLFRKEGQNVTLSCEQNLNHDAMYWYRQDPGQGLRLIYYSQIVNDFQKGDIAEGYSVSREKKESFPLTVTSAQKNPTAFYLCASSSGLGNQPQHFGDGTRLSIL.

This clonotype has a handful of counts. The chain employs TRBV4-2 and TRBJ1-1, with a tentative D call TRBD1 (5 bases). The CDR3 has 15 residues. V lost 0 bases and J 3 bases, leaving 11 bases between the germline ends. CDR1 is LGHNA, CDR2 YNFKEQ, per germline. The CDR3 loop reads CASSQDGGEDTEAFF. CDR3 DNA: TGTGCCAGCAGCCAAGATGGGGGAGAGGACACTGAAGCTTTCTTT.

V gene TRBV20-1 combines with J gene TRBJ1-2; perhaps TRBD1 as D (5 bases). Germline CDR1 DFQATT, CDR2 SNEGSKA (reference sequence). The CDR3 contains 14 residues. V lost 3 bases, J lost 0 bases, and 11 bases lay in between. CDR3 loop: CSASKGASNYGYTF. DNA for the CDR3: TGCAGTGCTAGTAAAGGGGCCTCTAACTATGGCTACACCTTC.

This clonotype was seen repeatedly, ten times or more. The chain recombines TRBV7-3 with TRBJ2-1; either TRBD1 or TRBD2 may fit D (6 bases each). With 5 bases removed from V and 7 bases from J, the gap between germline ends came to 18 bases. Germline V lookup: CDR1 SGHTA, CDR2 FQGTGA. CDR3 size: 15 residues. CDR3 nucleotide sequence: TGTGCCAGCAGCCCCTACCCACGGGGGCAGAATGAGCAGTTCTTC. Translation gives CASSPYPRGQNEQFF.

This sequence joins TRBV7-9 and TRBJ2-5; no definite D call. Germline V gene lookup returns CDR1 SEHNR and CDR2 FQNEAQ (reference sequence). The V gene lost 3 bases and the J gene lost 0 bases, with 8 bases spanning the gap. The CDR3 consists of 14 residues. The CDR3 region is CASSLPMYQETQYF. CDR3 nucleotides: TGTGCCAGCAGCTTGCCGATGTACCAAGAGACCCAGTACTTC.

This clonotype was recorded a few times. The chain carries TRBV5-5 and TRBJ2-1, with D tentatively TRBD2 (6 bases). CDR1 and CDR2 from the germline V gene are SGHKS and YYEKEE (reference sequence). The length of the CDR3 is 15 residues. V gave up 0 bases and J gave up 4 bases, with 11 bases separating them. The CDR3 sequence is CASSLDAGRYNEQFF. CDR3 nucleotide sequence: TGTGCCAGCAGCTTGGATGCAGGGAGGTACAATGAGCAGTTCTTC.

This clonotype was seen more than once but under ten times. This chain connects TRBV20-1 to TRBJ2-5, with a weak D call TRBD1 (8 bases). CDR1 and CDR2 from the germline V gene are DFQATT and SNEGSKA (reference sequence). This CDR3 region has 16 residues. Trimming cost V 6 bases and J 1 base, with 21 bases left between them. CDR3 DNA sequence: TGCAGTGCGGAGGGGGGGACAGGTGACTCCCAAGAGACCCAGTACTTC. Its protein product is CSAEGGTGDSQETQYF.

This clonotype has a handful of counts. The junction does not match germline at one end; this may be a read error. The V and J genes are TRBV29-1 and TRBJ2-5, with 9 positions matching TRBD2. CDR3 length equals 13 residues. CDR1 is SQVTM and CDR2 is ANQGSEA in the germline V gene. In DNA, the CDR3 is TGCAGCCTTGAGGCAGCGGGAGGAGGGACCCAGTACTTC. It encodes CSLEAAGGGTQYF.